The T cell receptor (beta chain) described here comes from a study of cytomegalovirus exposure and HLA in healthy donors. Study-level results: It was likely that a cluster of highly shared sequence variants was a sequencing artifact.

For this clone: The antigen is not known.

Primers: 60 Vbeta forward and 13 Jbeta reverse. Sequencing used immunoSEQ multiplex PCR; TCRdb keeps in-frame clones, though not all of them. The table has some 120,000 clones, roughly 80% seen once. The CDR3 sequence is 16 residues long. Trimming took 4 bases from V and 4 from J, leaving 17 bases between them. CDR1 and CDR2 from the germline V gene are MNHNS and SASEGT. The source material was PBMCs. The receptor was isolated from a female donor in good health and CMV-seronegative. The chain is built from TRBV6-1 and TRBJ1-5; TRBD1 might be the D (5 bases). In DNA, the CDR3 is TGTGCCAGCAGTGGCCAGGGCGGTGTAGGAAATCAGCCCCAGCATTTT. This encodes CASSGQGGVGNQPQHF.